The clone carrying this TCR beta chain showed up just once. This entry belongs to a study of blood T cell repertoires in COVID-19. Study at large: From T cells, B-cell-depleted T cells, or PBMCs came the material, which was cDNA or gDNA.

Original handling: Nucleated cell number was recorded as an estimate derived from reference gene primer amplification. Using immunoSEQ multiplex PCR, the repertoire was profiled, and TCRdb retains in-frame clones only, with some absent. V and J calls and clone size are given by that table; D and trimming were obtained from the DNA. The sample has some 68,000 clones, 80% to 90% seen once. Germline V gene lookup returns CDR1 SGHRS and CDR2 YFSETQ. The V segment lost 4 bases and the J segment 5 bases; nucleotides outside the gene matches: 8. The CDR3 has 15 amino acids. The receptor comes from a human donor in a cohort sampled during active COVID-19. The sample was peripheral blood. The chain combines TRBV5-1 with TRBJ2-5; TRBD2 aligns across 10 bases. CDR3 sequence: CASSLPTSGNETQYF. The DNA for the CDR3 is TGCGCCAGCAGCCTCCCTACTAGCGGGAATGAGACCCAGTACTTC. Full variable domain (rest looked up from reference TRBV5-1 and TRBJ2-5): KAGVTQTPRYLIKTRGQQVTLSCSPISGHRSVSWYQQTPGQGLQFLFEYFSETQRNKGNFPGRFSGRQFSNSRSEMNVSTLELGDSALYLCASSLPTSGNETQYFGPGTRLLVL.